This T cell receptor (beta chain) is from a study of blood T cell repertoires in COVID-19. Looking at the study overall: Both acute and convalescent COVID-19 samples were obtained from the United States, Italy and Spain.

This CDR3 is built from 13 residues. Germline V gene data show CDR1 as SGHNT and CDR2 as YYREEE (reference sequence). Trimming took off 4 bases at V and 1 base at J, with 8 bases between the two ends. Original methodology: The authors estimated nucleated cell counts from reference gene primer amplification. Some clones are missing from TCRdb's copy, which holds only in-frame ones; the method was immunoSEQ multiplex PCR. V and J calls and clone size follow that table, whereas D and trimming were derived from the DNA. The table records around 150,000 clones, 88% of them present only once. This chain links TRBV5-4 with TRBJ1-1, with D perhaps matching TRBD1 (6 bases). The clonotype originates from a human donor with COVID-19, enrolled during active disease. The donor label of this sample is uncertain. Sequencing was done on a sample of peripheral blood. CDR3: CASSAGANTEAFF. Here the CDR3 DNA reads TGTGCCAGCAGCGCGGGGGCGAACACTGAAGCTTTCTTT. Full variable domain (remainder filled in from reference TRBV5-4 and TRBJ1-1): ETGVTQSPTHLIKTRGQQVTLRCSSQSGHNTVSWYQQALGQGPQFIFQYYREEENGRGNFPPRFSGLQFPNYSSELNVNALELDDSALYLCASSAGANTEAFFGQGTRLTVV.